The 26 T cell receptor beta chains below all came from one sample that was sequenced in a study of blood T cell repertoires in COVID-19 (dated by TCRdb to the early 2020s). Libraries were constructed by the immunoSEQ multiplex PCR assay. In its TCRdb copy, this immuneACCESS table keeps in-frame sequences only and misses some clones. Where compared with another copy, unresolved V genes explain less than half of these, and the others have no known cause. The sample yields some 200,000 clones; approximately 90% were counted once. About a fifth of the sample goes to the ten largest clones. The specimen sequenced was peripheral blood. The receptors were gathered from a man in his 60s with active or convalescent COVID-19.

J is TRBJ2-7 and V is TRBV9; D remains ambiguous. Germline-derived CDR1 and CDR2 are SGDLS and YYNGEE. The CDR3 runs 14 residues. V was cut by 3 bases and J by 7 bases, with 17 bases left in between. The CDR3 DNA follows: TGTGCCAGCAGCGAATCGCCCTTTACTACGGAGCAGTACTTC. Amino acid sequence: CASSESPFTTEQYF.

The count of this clone is one. The chain couples TRBV6-5 to TRBJ1-1, with D possibly matching TRBD1 (6 bases). The V gene's germline CDR1 is MNHEY and CDR2 SVGAGI. Trimming pared 6 bases from V and 2 bases from J, leaving 13 bases between. The length of the CDR3 is 14 residues. The CDR3 DNA reads as TGTGCCAGCAGCGGCGGACAGCCTAACACTGAAGCTTTCTTT. This codes for CASSGGQPNTEAFF.

The rearrangement uses TRBV29-1 and TRBJ2-2; 9 nucleotides align to TRBD2. CDR1 and CDR2 from the germline V gene are SQVTM and ANQGSEA. V was pared by 7 bases and J by 1 base, with 4 bases of the junction left unmatched. The CDR3 is 14 residues long. DNA of the CDR3: TGCAGCGCCCAAGCGGGGGGGAACACCGGGGAGCTGTTTTTT. This encodes CSAQAGGNTGELFF.

The chain combines TRBV24-1 with TRBJ2-1, with a possible D match to TRBD1 (6 bases). Trimming stripped 4 bases from V and 0 bases from J, with 18 bases between. The germline V gene has CDR1 KGHDR and CDR2 SFDVKD. This CDR3 is 18 amino acids long. The CDR3 sequence: CATSETPYTGSSYNEQFF. The CDR3, as DNA: TGTGCCACCAGTGAAACTCCTTATACAGGGAGCTCCTACAATGAGCAGTTCTTC.

In this sample, this clone turned up a few times. The V gene is TRBV6-5, the J gene TRBJ1-1, with TRBD1 matching over 7 bases. Germline V gives CDR1 MNHEY, CDR2 SVGAGI. The CDR3 is 14 residues long. J gave up 6 bases and V 2 bases, and 6 bases lay outside the gene matches. Here the CDR3 DNA reads TGTGCCAGCAGTTACCGCGCAGGGGGGCCTGAAGCTTTCTTT. Protein product: CASSYRAGGPEAFF.

J is TRBJ2-3 and V is TRBV5-1, with D possibly TRBD2 on 6 matching bases. The CDR3 consists of 16 residues. Germline CDR1 is SGHRS and CDR2 is YFSETQ. Trimming cost V 4 bases and J 0 bases, with 15 bases left between them. CDR3 region: CASSLVPGGSTDTQYF. The CDR3 DNA follows: TGCGCCAGCAGCCTCGTCCCCGGGGGAAGCACAGATACGCAGTATTTT.

The chain carries TRBV6-6 and TRBJ1-1; 7 bases line up with TRBD1. Trimming removed 5 bases from V and 4 bases from J; junction bases left unmatched: 7. This CDR3 is 14 amino acids long. The germline CDR1 and CDR2 sequences are MNHNY and SVGAGI (reference sequence). The CDR3 sequence is CASSPRQGGTEAFF. The CDR3 bases are TGTGCCAGCAGTCCCCGACAGGGCGGCACTGAAGCTTTCTTT.

CDR3 residues: CASSLGGGTDTQYF. The DNA for the CDR3 is TGCGCCAGCAGCTTGGGCGGGGGGACAGATACGCAGTATTTT. V and J are TRBV5-1 and TRBJ2-3, with 8 bases fitting TRBD2. V was clipped by 0 bases and J by 3 bases; unmatched bases: 0. This CDR3 is built from 14 residues. Per germline, CDR1 SGHRS and CDR2 YFSETQ.

The chain employs TRBV3-1 (or the pseudogene TRBV3-2) and TRBJ2-2; D might be TRBD1 (6 bases). Germline V CDR1 and CDR2: LGHDT, YNNKEL (reference sequence). This CDR3 region has 14 residues. Trimming pared 4 bases from V and 1 base from J, leaving 7 bases between. The CDR3 bases are TGTGCCAGCAGCCGGACAGAGAACACCGGGGAGCTGTTTTTT. This codes for CASSRTENTGELFF.

J is TRBJ2-1 and V is TRBV5-4, with a possible D match to TRBD1 (6 bases). Trimming pared 1 base from V and 1 base from J, leaving 12 bases between. The CDR3 consists of 16 residues. Germline lookup yields CDR1 SGHNT and CDR2 YYREEE (reference sequence). CDR3 sequence reads: CASSLKLTGSYNEQFF. In nucleotides, the CDR3 is TGTGCCAGCAGCTTGAAGTTAACAGGGTCCTACAATGAGCAGTTCTTC.

This clone was observed a few times. The J gene is TRBJ2-1, the V gene TRBV19, with D perhaps TRBD2 (5 bases). Germline V gives CDR1 LNHDA, CDR2 SQIVND (reference sequence). The ends were cut back, 5 bases at V and 6 bases at J, with 20 bases in the middle. The length of the CDR3 is 16 residues. The CDR3 DNA follows: TGTGCCAGTAGTCCCTCAGTGGGCGGCGGGCCCAATGAGCAGTTCTTC. It yields the protein CASSPSVGGGPNEQFF.

CDR3 in DNA: TGTGCCTCGGGAAGGTCTCGGTTTTTTCACGGCTACACCTTC. This codes for CASGRSRFFHGYTF. The V gene is TRBV30, the J gene TRBJ1-2, with D uncertain. From germline, CDR1 is GTSNPN and CDR2 SVGIG (reference sequence). The CDR3 has 14 residues. Trimming cost V 7 bases and J 8 bases, with 23 bases left between them. The variable domain in full, completed from reference TRBV30 and TRBJ1-2, reads SQTIHQWPATLVQPVGSPLSLECTVEGTSNPNLYWYRQAAGRGLQLLFYSVGIGQISSEVPQNLSASRPQDRQFILSSKKLLLSDSGFYLCASGRSRFFHGYTFGSGTRLTVV.

V and J are TRBV5-1 and TRBJ2-1; tentatively, D is TRBD2 (6 bases). V lost 4 bases and J 9 bases, leaving 14 bases between the germline ends. The germline V gene encodes CDR1 SGHRS and CDR2 YFSETQ. This CDR3 is built from 13 residues. CDR3 in DNA: TGCGCCAGCAGCGGGGGGTCGGACGGTGAGCAGTTCTTC. This translates into CASSGGSDGEQFF.

The rearrangement uses TRBV7-3 and TRBJ2-1, with 8 positions matching TRBD1. This CDR3 comprises 16 residues. Looked up from germline, CDR1 is SGHTA and CDR2 is FQGTGA. Trimming at V came to 1 base and at J to 0 bases, leaving 2 bases not matched to a gene. In nucleotides, the CDR3 is TGTGCCAGCAGCTTAATTCAGGGGGCCTCCTACAATGAGCAGTTCTTC. Its translation is CASSLIQGASYNEQFF.

The gene calls are TRBV19 and TRBJ1-4, with D uncertain. With 6 bases removed from V and 8 bases from J, the gap between germline ends came to 13 bases. CDR1 is LNHDA and CDR2 is SQIVND in the germline V gene (reference sequence). CDR3 length: 13 residues. CDR3 DNA sequence: TGTGCCAGTAGCCGTCCACAGCAGGAAAAACTGTTTTTT. This encodes CASSRPQQEKLFF.

This chain joins TRBV7-6 and TRBJ2-7, with D possibly TRBD1 on 5 matching bases. Trimming stripped 5 bases from V and 0 bases from J, with 14 bases between. In germline, CDR1 is SGHVS, CDR2 FNYEAQ. This CDR3 contains 15 residues. The CDR3 spells CASSPRQRVSYEQYF. The CDR3 nucleotides read TGTGCCAGCAGCCCCCGACAGCGAGTCTCCTACGAGCAGTACTTC.

J is TRBJ2-1 and V is TRBV7-2; 7 bases fit TRBD1. This CDR3 comprises 15 residues. The ends lost 1 base at V and 2 bases at J; junction bases unmatched: 2. Per germline, CDR1 SGHTA and CDR2 FQGNSA. CDR3 in DNA: TGTGCCAGCAGCTTAGGGGACAGTCCCTACAATGAGCAGTTCTTC. Its protein product is CASSLGDSPYNEQFF.

The CDR3 region has the DNA TGTGCCGCTGCACAGGGGACCTACAATCAGCCCCAGCATTTT. Translation: CAAAQGTYNQPQHF. This chain connects TRBV15 to TRBJ1-5, with 7 nucleotides matching TRBD1. V dropped 11 bases and J dropped 3; count of bases not matched to a gene: 10. This CDR3 is built from 14 residues. Germline V lookup: CDR1 LNHNV, CDR2 YYDKDF (reference sequence). The full variable domain, in which reference TRBV15 and TRBJ1-5 provide the parts outside the CDR3, is DAMVIQNPRYQVTQFGKPVTLSCSQTLNHNVMYWYQQKSSQAPKLLFHYYDKDFNNEADTPDNFQSRRPNTSFCFLDIRSPGLGDTAMYLCAAAQGTYNQPQHFGDGTRLSIL.

The rearrangement links TRBV24-1 to TRBJ1-2; 10 positions match TRBD1. From germline, CDR1 is KGHDR and CDR2 SFDVKD. V dropped 5 bases and J dropped 4; count of bases not matched to a gene: 6. This CDR3 has 15 residues. CDR3 nucleotides: TGTGCCACCAGTGCCCCGGGACAGGGGATCTATGGCTACACCTTC. This translates into CATSAPGQGIYGYTF.

The gene calls are TRBV11-2 and TRBJ2-2; D not resolved. CDR1 and CDR2 from the germline V gene are SGHAT and FQNNGV. Trimming cost V 0 bases and J 5 bases, with 16 bases left between them. The CDR3 is made up of 17 amino acids. The CDR3 spells CASSLDGGRRRTGELFF. DNA of the CDR3: TGTGCCAGCAGCTTAGATGGCGGTAGAAGACGAACCGGGGAGCTGTTTTTT.

V gene TRBV27 combines with J gene TRBJ1-4, with 10 bases lining up with TRBD1. V gave up 6 bases and J gave up 1 base; unmatched junction bases: 8. Germline assignment: CDR1 MNHEY and CDR2 SMNVEV (reference sequence). This CDR3 region has 17 residues. CDR3 in DNA: TGTGCCAGCAGGACAGGGGGCGCAGGTAGAACTAATGAAAAACTGTTTTTT. Its translation is CASRTGGAGRTNEKLFF.

The chain is built from TRBV6-6 and TRBJ2-7; 9 positions match TRBD2. Per the germline V gene, CDR1 is MNHNY and CDR2 is SVGAGI (reference sequence). Trimming took 8 bases from V and 0 from J; bases not matched to a gene: 5. CDR3 size: 14 residues. The CDR3 sequence: CASGSSGVSYEQYF. The DNA of the CDR3 is TGTGCCAGCGGCTCTAGCGGGGTCTCCTACGAGCAGTACTTC.

The chain combines TRBV6-5 with TRBJ1-4; perhaps TRBD1 as D (6 bases). Germline lookup yields CDR1 MNHEY and CDR2 SVGAGI. The CDR3 runs to 15 residues. V was cut by 3 bases and J by 8 bases, with 16 bases left in between. Here the CDR3 reads CASSYISRGNEKLFF. CDR3 DNA: TGTGCCAGCAGTTATATAAGCAGGGGAAACGAAAAACTGTTTTTT.

The rearrangement joins TRBV12-3 or TRBV12-4 to TRBJ1-2, with D perhaps TRBD1 (5 bases). V was pared by 1 base and J by 8 bases, with 11 bases between. This CDR3 has 13 amino acids. CDR3 nucleotides: TGTGCCAGCAGTTTAGTCAGGGTTGGCGGCTACACCTTC. Encoded protein: CASSLVRVGGYTF.

The CDR3 loop reads CASSQGQGVDYGYTF. As DNA, the CDR3 is TGTGCCAGCAGCCAAGGTCAGGGGGTCGACTATGGCTACACCTTC. The rearrangement links TRBV3-1 (or the pseudogene TRBV3-2) to TRBJ1-2, with 7 bases identical to TRBD1. The CDR3 covers 15 residues. V shed 1 base, J shed 3 bases, and the junction held 5 bases outside the gene matches. Looked up from germline, CDR1 is LGHDT and CDR2 is YNNKEL (reference sequence).

The chain couples TRBV5-1 to TRBJ2-1; 12 positions match TRBD2. The CDR3 spans 15 residues. Germline CDR1 SGHRS, CDR2 YFSETQ. V lost 0 bases and J lost 6; bases outside the gene matches: 1. In nucleotides, the CDR3 is TGCGCCAGCAGCTTGGAACTAGCGGGGGGCAATGAGCAGTTCTTC. It translates to CASSLELAGGNEQFF.